This T cell receptor (beta chain) was retrieved from a study of persistence of HIV-infected CD4 T cells. The stimulus was lysate of CMV-infected fibroblasts, approximately 9.6 ug/mL. Memory cells lacking CD40L and CD69 with high CD45RO were sorted. The CDR3 runs to 14 residues. The V and J ends lost 6 bases and 6 bases respectively, with 18 bases between them. CDR1 and CDR2 (germline): MNHEY, SVGAGI. The immunoSEQ assay was version 4, run in survey mode. The data were produced by immunoSEQ multiplex PCR, yet TCRdb's version contains in-frame clones alone and is incomplete. The sample includes roughly 35,000 clones, roughly 80% of them seen just once. Concerning this clone: Its antigen remains unidentified.

The receptor was derived from an adult man with HIV who was CMV-seropositive. The sequencing here drew on CD4+ T cells sorted from PBMCs after approximately 19-hour stimulation, taken from a patient who received antiretroviral therapy. The chain employs TRBV6-5 and TRBJ2-7; TRBD1 is a possible D gene (6 bases). The CDR3 nucleotides are TGTGCCAGCAGCCCGGGACATTCGGTTGTCGAGCAGTACTTC. This gives the protein CASSPGHSVVEQYF.